These 31 T cell receptor beta chains share one sample of origin, sequenced in a study of T cells in women clearing cervical HPV infection. Some clones are missing from TCRdb's copy, which holds only in-frame ones; the method was immunoSEQ multiplex PCR. This table lists about 23,000 clones. Sequencing was carried out using blood buffy coat. These receptors were collected from a woman aged 18-69 years with a cervical HPV16 infection that either progressed to CIN3+ or cleared (not recorded which).

As for this clone: One end of the junction varies from germline; a read error may be responsible. Read sequence stops 3 residues before the CDR3 end, and the germline J gene provides the missing end. This chain connects TRBV6-1 to TRBJ1-4; 7 bases line up with TRBD1. The CDR3 is 15 amino acids. CDR1 MNHNS and CDR2 SASEGT come from the germline V gene. Incomplete CDR3 DNA: TGTGCCAGCAGAGAAGGGGACAGAAATAATTCACCA. Its translation: CASREGDRNNSP. The entire CDR3 sequence reads CASREGDRNNSPLFF.

Its frequency marks this clone as medium-sized (0.01 to 0.1%). CDR3 in amino acids: CASSLSQAGANVLTF. The covered CDR3 bases are TGCGCCAGCAGCTTGTCACAGGCTGGGGCCAACGTC. This chain connects TRBV5-1 to TRBJ2-6, with TRBD1 as a possible D gene (5 bases). The sequenced fragment ends 3 residues before the CDR3 boundary, so the rest is inferred from the germline J gene. Trimming took off 1 base at V and 2 bases at J, with 7 bases between the two ends. Germline lookup yields CDR1 SGHRS and CDR2 YFSETQ. CDR3 length: 15 residues.

As concerns this clone: The CDR3 end lies 3 residues beyond the end of the read and is filled in from the germline J gene. The J gene is TRBJ1-2, the V gene TRBV20-1, with TRBD1 as a possible D gene (5 bases). This CDR3 has 14 amino acids. The V gene's germline CDR1 is DFQATT and CDR2 SNEGSKA (reference sequence). Between the trimmed V and J ends, which lost 6 bases and 3 bases, there was a span of 17 bases. CDR3 sequence: CSAGDPQNDYGYTF. The CDR3 bases that were read are TGCAGTGCAGGGGATCCTCAGAACGACTATGGC.

CDR3 bases read: TGTGCCACCAGTGATTTCGGACAGGGGAAAGAGACC. This gives the protein CATSDFGQGKET. The CDR3 as a whole reads CATSDFGQGKETQYF. This rearrangement joins TRBV24-1 to TRBJ2-5; 9 bases line up with TRBD1. Sequencing ends 3 residues short of the CDR3 end; the germline J gene provides the rest. V shed 1 base, J shed 3 bases, and the junction held 2 bases outside the gene matches. Germline assignment: CDR1 KGHDR and CDR2 SFDVKD. CDR3 length: 15 residues.

As for this clone: The read stops 3 residues short of the end of the CDR3; the missing end is completed from the germline J gene. Additional DNA sequences in this sample encode the identical CDR3. The V and J genes are TRBV28 and TRBJ2-7, with a weak D call TRBD2 (5 bases). This CDR3 is built from 14 residues. The V end was cut by 2 bases, the J end by 3 bases, with 11 bases between. Germline assignment: CDR1 MDHEN and CDR2 SYDVKM. The sequenced CDR3 bases are TGTGCCAGCAGTTTAGGAGACTATGGCTACGAG. It codes for CASSLGDYGYE. The CDR3, in full, reads CASSLGDYGYEQYF.

To note about this clone: The observed sequence ends 3 residues before the CDR3 terminus, with the missing tail filled in from the germline J gene. The rearrangement uses TRBV30 and TRBJ2-2; 7 nucleotides match TRBD2. Per germline, CDR1 GTSNPN and CDR2 SVGIG (reference sequence). J was trimmed by 6 bases and V by 0 bases; bases with no gene match: 22. This CDR3 has 20 residues. The CDR3 here is CAWSVFGGDLVGGPAGELFF. CDR3 bases read: TGTGCCTGGAGTGTTTTTGGGGGGGACTTAGTGGGAGGGCCGGCCGGGGAG.

Concerning this clone itself: Read sequence stops 3 residues before the CDR3 end, and the germline J gene provides the missing end. This chain connects TRBV5-1 to TRBJ1-1; D remains unclear. Looked up from germline, CDR1 is SGHRS and CDR2 is YFSETQ. Deletions cut 1 base from V and 3 bases from J, with 13 bases between. The CDR3 covers 15 residues. CDR3 DNA, as far as it was read: TGCGCCAGCAGCTTGTCGCTCGGGGTGGACACTGAA. Protein product: CASSLSLGVDTE. Given in full, the CDR3 is CASSLSLGVDTEAFF. Full variable domain (remainder filled in from reference TRBV5-1 and TRBJ1-1): KAGVTQTPRYLIKTRGQQVTLSCSPISGHRSVSWYQQTPGQGLQFLFEYFSETQRNKGNFPGRFSGRQFSNSRSEMNVSTLELGDSALYLCASSLSLGVDTEAFFGQGTRLTVV.

The sequenced part of the CDR3 DNA is TGTGCCAGCAGCTTAGGTTCCGGGGTGAACACTGAA. Translating it yields CASSLGSGVNTE. In full, the CDR3 reads CASSLGSGVNTEAFF. V and J are TRBV7-3 and TRBJ1-1; D is unclear. From the germline J gene comes the end of the CDR3, since the read stops 3 residues before it. The CDR3 is 15 residues long. Germline CDR1 and CDR2: SGHTA and FQGTGA. Trimming shortened V by 2 bases and J by 0 bases, and 10 bases separated the two germline ends.

About this clone itself: Coverage ceases 3 residues before the CDR3 finishes, and the germline J gene fills in the end. The V call is TRBV7-6, the J call TRBJ1-2, with 9 bases that match TRBD1. The germline V gene encodes CDR1 SGHVS and CDR2 FNYEAQ. CDR3 length equals 14 residues. The part of the CDR3 DNA that was read is TGTGCCAGCAGCTTGGGGACAGGGACCTACGAC. Its translation: CASSLGTGTYD. The whole CDR3 region reads CASSLGTGTYDYTF.

A word on this clone: The sequenced fragment ends 3 residues before the CDR3 boundary, so the rest is inferred from the germline J gene. The rearrangement joins TRBV7-9 to TRBJ2-7, with 9 nucleotides matching TRBD1. V lost 3 bases to trimming and J lost 3 bases; unmatched junction nucleotides: 6. Looked up from germline, CDR1 is SEHNR and CDR2 is FQNEAQ (reference sequence). This CDR3 has 15 amino acids. CDR3 residues: CASSFPGQGFYEQYF. CDR3 bases read: TGTGCCAGCAGCTTCCCGGGACAGGGATTCTACGAG.

A word on this clone: The CDR3 extends 3 residues past the end of the read, so its final part is completed from the germline J gene. J is TRBJ2-1 and V is TRBV12-3 or TRBV12-4; 13 bases match TRBD2. J gave up 4 bases and V 1 base, and 4 bases lay outside the gene matches. The CDR3 loop spans 17 amino acids. The CDR3 bases that were read are TGTGCCAGCAGTTTAGAGACTAGCGGGAGGTCTTACAATGAG. Its translation is CASSLETSGRSYNE. The full CDR3 protein is CASSLETSGRSYNEQFF.

A note on this clone: The read halts 3 residues ahead of the CDR3 end, with the missing end drawn from the germline J gene. The chain has TRBV30 and TRBJ1-5; TRBD1 might be the D (5 bases). CDR3 size: 14 residues. V lost 4 bases to trimming and J lost 2 bases, with 12 bases between them. CDR1 GTSNPN and CDR2 SVGIG come from the germline V gene (reference sequence). CDR3 sequence reads: CAWTRQGGNQPQHF. The CDR3 bases that were read are TGTGCCTGGACGCGTCAAGGGGGCAATCAGCCC.

For this clone: The CDR3 end falls 3 residues outside the read, so it is completed with the germline J gene. The gene calls are TRBV6-2 or TRBV6-3 and TRBJ2-1; D unclear. V dropped 6 bases and J dropped 0 bases, with 12 bases sitting between them. Germline V gene sequence: CDR1 MNHEY, CDR2 SVGEGT. The CDR3 totals 15 residues. CDR3: CASRTLSSSYNEQFF. The CDR3 DNA, read in part, is TGTGCCAGCAGAACTTTAAGTAGCTCCTACAATGAG.

Regarding this clone: The missing CDR3 end, 3 residues past where the read stops, is filled in from the germline J gene. The rearrangement uses TRBV7-3 and TRBJ1-1; 7 positions agree with TRBD1. The CDR3 is 14 residues long. Germline CDR1 SGHTA, CDR2 FQGTGA. With 4 bases clipped from V and 4 bases from J, the junction kept 6 bases outside the gene matches. CDR3 loop: CASSSQGGGTEAFF. The covered CDR3 bases are TGTGCCAGCAGCTCGCAGGGGGGCGGCACTGAA.

A word on this clone: The read terminates 3 residues ahead of where the CDR3 ends, so the germline J gene completes it. The chain has TRBV19 and TRBJ1-2, with D possibly matching TRBD1 (6 bases). The germline gives CDR1 LNHDA, CDR2 SQIVND (reference sequence). The CDR3 is 16 amino acids. The DNA read from the CDR3 is TGTGCCAGTAGTTGGACTAGCGGGGGCACCACAGATACC. It specifies CASSWTSGGTTDT. The complete CDR3 sequence is CASSWTSGGTTDTYTF.

With respect to this clone: Read data end 3 residues before the CDR3 end; the end is taken from the germline J gene. The rearrangement uses TRBV19 and TRBJ2-1; 8 bases map to TRBD1. The CDR3 is 13 amino acids. V lost 3 bases to trimming and J lost 9 bases; unmatched junction nucleotides: 4. CDR1 LNHDA and CDR2 SQIVND come from the germline V gene (reference sequence). The CDR3: CASSMDREREQFF. Incomplete CDR3 DNA: TGTGCCAGTAGTATGGACAGGGAGCGTGAG.

To note about this clone: The sequence runs out 3 residues before the end of the CDR3; the remainder is reconstructed from the germline J gene. The chain combines TRBV12-3 or TRBV12-4 with TRBJ2-2; 9 bases line up with TRBD1. The CDR3 consists of 16 residues. The V gene end was trimmed by 6 bases and the J gene end by 5 bases; junction bases not matched to a gene: 10. The part of the CDR3 DNA that was read is TGTGCCAGCAGCCCTACAGGGGGCGCGAGGACCGGGGAG. It encodes CASSPTGGARTGE. The entire CDR3 reads CASSPTGGARTGELFF.

A remark on this clone: The missing CDR3 end, 3 residues past where the read stops, is filled in from the germline J gene. The chain recombines TRBV5-1 with TRBJ2-3; a possible D gene is TRBD1 (6 bases). Trimming cost V 3 bases and J 2 bases, with 10 bases left between them. The CDR3 has 14 residues. The germline V gene has CDR1 SGHRS and CDR2 YFSETQ. CDR3 loop: CASSYRDNTDTQYF. CDR3 DNA (partial): TGCGCCAGCAGCTACAGGGATAACACAGATACG.

Comment on this clone: One junction end does not reproduce the germline sequence, and a read error may be involved. Read sequence stops 3 residues before the CDR3 end, and the germline J gene provides the missing end. V and J are TRBV7-7 and TRBJ2-5; 11 nucleotides agree with TRBD2. This CDR3 contains 16 residues. Germline CDR1 reads SSHAT; CDR2 reads FNYEAQ (reference sequence). The CDR3: CASSLTSGSNQETQYF. The CDR3 bases that were read are TGTGCTAGCAGCTTAACTAGCGGGAGTAATCAAGAGACC.

In regard to this clone: The read falls 3 residues short of the CDR3 end, and the missing part is taken from the germline J gene. The chain employs TRBV4-2 and TRBJ2-7; TRBD1 is a possible D gene (5 bases). Trimming took off 2 bases at V and 1 base at J, with 12 bases between the two ends. CDR3 length equals 15 residues. Per germline, CDR1 LGHNA and CDR2 YNFKEQ. CDR3 region: CASSQLLTGSYEQYF. CDR3 DNA, as far as it was read: TGTGCCAGCAGCCAATTATTAACAGGATCCTACGAG.

To note about this clone: The sequenced fragment ends 3 residues before the CDR3 boundary, so the rest is inferred from the germline J gene. The chain links TRBV20-1 to TRBJ2-7, with D maybe TRBD2 (6 bases). V lost 5 bases and J 5 bases, leaving 13 bases between the germline ends. The germline gives CDR1 DFQATT, CDR2 SNEGSKA (reference sequence). This CDR3 comprises 12 residues. Incomplete CDR3 DNA: TGCAGTGCTTCCGGGACTCCCGACGAG. This translates into CSASGTPDE. The full CDR3 sequence reads CSASGTPDEQYF.

In regard to this clone: The read stops 3 residues short of the end of the CDR3; the missing end is completed from the germline J gene. This sequence joins TRBV7-6 and TRBJ1-2, with TRBD1 matching 10 bases. V lost 0 bases and J lost 5; bases outside the gene matches: 12. This CDR3 has 18 amino acids. Germline CDR1 SGHVS, CDR2 FNYEAQ. The sequenced CDR3 bases are TGTGCCAGCAGCTTAGCAGGGACAGGGGTAGATTCGGGGTATGGC. Its translation: CASSLAGTGVDSGYG. The CDR3 in its entirety is CASSLAGTGVDSGYGYTF. The variable domain in full, with the rest retrieved from reference TRBV7-6 and TRBJ1-2, is GAGVSQSPRYKVTKRGQDVALRCDPISGHVSLYWYRQALGQGPEFLTYFNYEAQQDKSGLPNDRFSAERPEGSISTLTIQRTEQRDSAMYRCASSLAGTGVDSGYGYTFGSGTRLTVV.

As to this clone: The CDR3 end lies 3 residues beyond the end of the read and is filled in from the germline J gene. The rearrangement uses TRBV7-2 and TRBJ1-2; tentative D call: TRBD1 (5 bases). The CDR3 contains 14 residues. Per germline, CDR1 SGHTA and CDR2 FQGNSA. The CDR3 reads CASSLGLASYDYTF. The DNA read from the CDR3 is TGTGCCAGCAGCTTGGGACTAGCGTCCTACGAC.

A note on this clone: The CDR3 end falls 3 residues outside the read, so it is completed with the germline J gene. The chain employs TRBV12-3 or TRBV12-4 and TRBJ1-4, with a weak D call TRBD1 (5 bases). V was clipped by 8 bases and J by 4 bases, with 8 bases between them. The CDR3 has 12 residues. The chain's CDR3 is CASRQYNEKLFF. The CDR3 bases that were read are TGTGCCAGCCGACAGTATAATGAAAAA.

The sequenced part of the CDR3 DNA is TGTGCCAGTAGTATCTCCAGGGGGCGATTAAGCAATCAGCCG. Encoded protein: CASSISRGRLSNQP. The entire CDR3 reads CASSISRGRLSNQPQYF. The chain links TRBV19 to TRBJ2-3; 8 bases agree with TRBD1. The observed sequence ends 3 residues before the CDR3 terminus, with the missing tail filled in from the germline J gene. This CDR3 has 17 residues. The germline CDR1 and CDR2 sequences are LNHDA and SQIVND (reference sequence).

The CDR3 is CASSYRGRQETQYF. CDR3 DNA, as far as it was read: TGCGCCAGCAGCTATAGGGGCAGGCAAGAGACC. J is TRBJ2-5 and V is TRBV5-1; TRBD1 might be the D (5 bases). Sequencing ends 3 residues short of the CDR3 end; the germline J gene provides the rest. Per germline, CDR1 SGHRS and CDR2 YFSETQ. This CDR3 is built from 14 residues. The V gene lost 3 bases and the J gene lost 2 bases, with 11 bases spanning the gap.

The sequenced part of the CDR3 DNA is TGTGCCAGTAGTATTGTAGGGGGACAGGGG. This codes for CASSIVGGQG. The entire CDR3 protein reads CASSIVGGQGAFF. The J gene is TRBJ1-1, the V gene TRBV19; 10 nucleotides align to TRBD1. The read terminates 3 residues before the CDR3 end, so the remaining end is supplied by the germline J gene. This CDR3 is built from 13 residues. Looked up from germline, CDR1 is LNHDA and CDR2 is SQIVND (reference sequence).

As for this clone: The read ends 3 residues shy of where the CDR3 ends; the end is completed using the germline J gene. This chain links TRBV6-4 with TRBJ1-5; D is undetermined. CDR3 length equals 15 residues. The V and J ends lost 4 bases and 0 bases respectively, with 10 bases between them. Germline V lookup: CDR1 MRHNA, CDR2 SNTAGT. CDR3 in amino acids: CASSAEHSSNQPQHF. The CDR3 bases that were read are TGTGCCAGCAGTGCCGAACACAGTAGCAATCAGCCC.

Of note for this clone: The CDR3 end falls 3 residues outside the read, so it is completed with the germline J gene. This sequence joins TRBV10-2 and TRBJ2-1; the D gene is possibly TRBD2 (7 bases). The CDR3 runs 14 residues. The V gene lost 6 bases and the J gene lost 4 bases, with 13 bases spanning the gap. Per germline, CDR1 WSHSY and CDR2 SAAADI. Incomplete CDR3 DNA: TGCGCCAGCAGAGGGGGGGGTTCTTACAATGAG. Protein: CASRGGGSYNE. From start to end, the CDR3 is CASRGGGSYNEQFF.

A note on this clone: From the germline J gene comes the end of the CDR3, since the read stops 3 residues before it. This chain links TRBV7-9 with TRBJ2-5; TRBD1 might be the D (5 bases). CDR1 is SEHNR, CDR2 FQNEAQ, per germline (reference sequence). CDR3 size: 13 residues. V gave up 1 base and J gave up 5 bases, with 8 bases separating them. The CDR3 DNA, read in part, is TGTGCCAGCAGCTTAGGGGGCCGGGAGACC. Its translation: CASSLGGRET. The whole CDR3 protein reads CASSLGGRETQYF.

With respect to this clone: Sequencing ends 3 residues short of the CDR3 end; the germline J gene provides the rest. V usage is TRBV5-1 and J usage is TRBJ2-2; 13 bases are a match to TRBD2. The CDR3 is 17 residues long. Looked up from germline, CDR1 is SGHRS and CDR2 is YFSETQ. Unmatched junction bases numbered 3, after V lost 4 bases and J lost 0 bases. CDR3 amino acids: CASSKTSGGPNTGELFF. CDR3 bases read: TGCGCCAGCAGCAAGACTAGCGGGGGGCCGAACACCGGGGAG.